The clone carrying this T cell receptor beta chain was seen at least ten times. Its antigen is unidentified. These data belong to a study of T-cell reconstitution after alpha-beta-depleted transplantation in children. Study observations and caveats: Day-60 TCRbeta diversity that was high in some patients was derived from surviving recipient T cells and thymic progenitors. Several hundred expanded graft clones reportedly supplied alpha-beta T cells about two months after transplant. One year post-transplant, T-cell counts and diversity were largely derived from T cells produced anew.

The germline CDR1 and CDR2 sequences are SGHVS and FQNEAQ. Trimming cost V 2 bases and J 6 bases, with 14 bases left between them. This CDR3 has 16 residues. Unique molecular identifiers were used in preparing the TCRbeta library. Each CDR3 protein gets one entry after TCRdb re-called the PCR reads with MiXCR. The sample gives around 670,000 distinct CDR3 sequences, roughly 13% of which show up once; roughly 0.84% is in the top ten. The input for sequencing was PBMCs, taken before TCRalphabeta/CD19-depleted stem cell transplant. The rearrangement links TRBV7-8 to TRBJ1-6, with D possibly TRBD1 on 6 matching bases. The TCR comes from a girl under 10 years old with congenital amegakaryocytic thrombocytopenia, due to receive a stem cell transplant. The CDR3 sequence: CASSLRQGNLNSPLHF. The CDR3 DNA reads TGTGCCAGCAGCTTACGGCAGGGGAACCTTAATTCACCCCTCCACTTT.